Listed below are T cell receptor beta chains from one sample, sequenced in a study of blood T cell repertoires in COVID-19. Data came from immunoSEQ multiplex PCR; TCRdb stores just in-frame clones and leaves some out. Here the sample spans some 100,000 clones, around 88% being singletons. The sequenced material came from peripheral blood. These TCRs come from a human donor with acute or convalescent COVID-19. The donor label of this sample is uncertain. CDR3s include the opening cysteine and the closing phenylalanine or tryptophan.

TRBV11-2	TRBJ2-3	CASSLGLDAADTQYF
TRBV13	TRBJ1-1	CASSLWVTGGGGTEAFF
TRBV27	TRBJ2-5	CASSYYGNSQETQYF
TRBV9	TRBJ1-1	CASSVDHRGRSTEAFF
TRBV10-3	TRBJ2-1	CAISDGRPNNEQFF
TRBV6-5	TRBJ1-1	CASSKWAVDTEAFF
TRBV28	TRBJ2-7	CASSVPGQSYEQYF
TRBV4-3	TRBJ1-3	CASSQGHRVSGNTIYF
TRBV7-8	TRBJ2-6	CASSPSGGNSGANVLTF
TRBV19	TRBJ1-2	CASSPGQTLYGYTF
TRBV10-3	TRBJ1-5	CAISDPGSNQPQHF
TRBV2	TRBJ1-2	CASSDSRGNYGYTF
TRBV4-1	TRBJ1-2	CASSQGFGTGANYGYTF
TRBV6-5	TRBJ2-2	CASSWSEGGTGELFF
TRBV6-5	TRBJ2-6	CASSYQEAGANVLTF
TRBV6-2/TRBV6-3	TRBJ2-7	CASSDRTDSYEQYF
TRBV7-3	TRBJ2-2	CASSLGQGAVTGELFF
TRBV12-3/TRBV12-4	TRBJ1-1	CASSLPGSEAFF
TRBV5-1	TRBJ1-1	CASSLQGQDTEAFF
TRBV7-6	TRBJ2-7	CASSPLGGYEQYF
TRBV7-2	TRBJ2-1	CASRPRTGRGYNEQFF
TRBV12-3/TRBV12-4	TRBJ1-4	CASSLQQNEKLFF
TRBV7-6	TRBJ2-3	CASSLEGSVSTDTQYF
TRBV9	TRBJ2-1	CASSRTSGRAVGVYNEQFF
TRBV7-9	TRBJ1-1	CASSLWGQGNTEAFF
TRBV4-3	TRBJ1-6	CASSQDRVNSPLHF
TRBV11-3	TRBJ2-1	CASSLGVGSYNEQFF
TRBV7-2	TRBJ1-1	CASSGQVNTEAFF
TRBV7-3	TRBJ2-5	CASSQKGLAGGPGGTQYF
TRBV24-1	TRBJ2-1	CATTKTGANEQFF
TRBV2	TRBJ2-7	CASSGGLAGPYEQYF
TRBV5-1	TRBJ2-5	CASRLRSLAGGPETQYF
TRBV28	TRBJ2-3	CAGSGAESTDTQYF
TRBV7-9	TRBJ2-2	CASSRVLGELFF
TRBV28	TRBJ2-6	CASRTGAASGANVLTF
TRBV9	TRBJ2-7	CASSVDGDRPYEQYF
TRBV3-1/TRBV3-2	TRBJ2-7	CASTPAPTSGYSYEQYF
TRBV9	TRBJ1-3	CASSSGQAHTIYF
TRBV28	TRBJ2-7	CASRFHRGLYEQYF
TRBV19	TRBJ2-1	CASSILAGGSYNEQFF
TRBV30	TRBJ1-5	CAWQGASSNQPQHF
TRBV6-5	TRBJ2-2	CASSYGTVTNTGELFF
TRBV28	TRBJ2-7	CATIMGADVYEQYF
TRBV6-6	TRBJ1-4	CASSRNWDTTGEKLFF
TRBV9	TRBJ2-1	CASSVGGPRTYNEQFF
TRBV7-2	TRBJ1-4	CASSFPGNEKLFF
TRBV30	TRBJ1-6	CAWSENRYNSPLHF